Listed below are T cell receptor beta chains from one sample, sequenced in a study of response to subunit inactivated influenza vaccine. TCRdb reanalysed the RT-PCR reads using MiXCR and keeps one entry per CDR3 protein. Of about 650,000 distinct CDR3 sequences in the sample, around 14% were seen once. This specimen was PBMCs from blood, taken 11 to 12 days after vaccination. The source of these receptors is a man aged 50-59 years who received an inactivated influenza vaccine. Each CDR3 is given with its conserved first and last residue. D genes are given only for firm matches. Rows give clone size only sometimes, using once, few, many, or a class for an expanded clone.

J: TRBJ2-3; D: TRBD1; size: few; length: 16; V: TRBV20-1; CDR3: CSARATGRGQVDTQYF; DNA: TGCAGTGCTAGAGCCACGGGTAGGGGGCAGGTGGATACGCAGTATTTT
J: TRBJ2-7; D: .; size: .; length: 13; V: TRBV29-1; CDR3: CSVARDRGTRQYF; DNA: TGCAGCGTTGCCCGGGACAGAGGGACTCGCCAGTACTTC
J: TRBJ2-3; D: .; size: few; length: 15; V: TRBV3-1; CDR3: CASSQVPLMQDTQYF; DNA: TGTGCCAGCAGCCAAGTACCACTGATGCAGGATACGCAGTATTTT
J: TRBJ2-7; D: TRBD2; size: few; length: 17; V: TRBV4-1; CDR3: CASSQDRATSGRVEQYF; DNA: TGCGCCAGCAGCCAAGATCGCGCCACTAGCGGGAGGGTCGAGCAGTACTTC
J: TRBJ1-5; D: .; size: few; length: 16; V: TRBV20-1; CDR3: CSARSGTALSNQPQHF; DNA: TGCAGTGCTAGATCAGGTACAGCCTTAAGCAATCAGCCCCAGCATTTT
J: TRBJ2-1; D: TRBD2; size: few; length: 16; V: TRBV5-1; CDR3: CASSMGLAGGYNEQFF; DNA: TGCGCCAGCAGCATGGGATTAGCGGGAGGTTACAATGAGCAGTTCTTC
J: TRBJ1-1; D: .; size: .; length: 14; V: TRBV6-5; CDR3: CASSSGRANTEAFF; DNA: TGTGCCAGCAGTTCAGGGAGAGCGAACACTGAAGCTTTCTTT
J: TRBJ2-3; D: .; size: .; length: 15; V: TRBV7-2; CDR3: CASSLVGLSTDTQYF; DNA: TGTGCCAGCAGCTTAGTGGGATTAAGCACAGATACGCAGTATTTT
J: TRBJ1-2; D: TRBD1; size: .; length: 14; V: TRBV16; CDR3: CASSQIRGLNGYTF; DNA: TGTGCCAGCAGCCAGATCAGGGGGCTGAATGGCTACACCTTC
J: TRBJ2-1; D: .; size: few; length: 15; V: TRBV14; CDR3: CASSQDFRERGEQFF; DNA: TGTGCCAGCAGCCAAGATTTCAGGGAGAGGGGTGAGCAGTTCTTC
J: TRBJ2-2; D: .; size: .; length: 16; V: TRBV5-4; CDR3: CASRNAGGELTGELFF; DNA: TGTGCCAGCCGTAATGCCGGGGGTGAACTTACCGGGGAGCTGTTTTTT
J: TRBJ2-1; D: TRBD2; size: .; length: 12; V: TRBV3-1; CDR3: CASRDLGGGLFF; DNA: TGTGCCAGCAGGGATTTGGGGGGGGGTCTATTCTTC
J: TRBJ2-5; D: TRBD2; size: few; length: 15; V: TRBV28; CDR3: CASSLRLAGGETQYF; DNA: TGTGCCAGCAGTTTAAGACTAGCGGGAGGTGAGACCCAGTACTTC
J: TRBJ2-1; D: .; size: .; length: 13; V: TRBV7-3; CDR3: CASSALGHDEQFF; DNA: TGTGCCAGCAGCGCTCTAGGCCACGATGAGCAGTTCTTC
J: TRBJ2-7; D: TRBD2; size: few; length: 16; V: TRBV4-2; CDR3: CASSQYLAVSSYEQYF; DNA: TGTGCCAGCAGCCAATACCTAGCGGTGTCCTCCTACGAGCAGTACTTC
J: TRBJ2-1; D: TRBD2; size: .; length: 15; V: TRBV29-1; CDR3: CSVDSVLAGVGQQFF; DNA: TGCAGCGTTGATAGTGTGCTAGCGGGAGTAGGGCAGCAGTTCTTC
J: TRBJ2-5; D: .; size: .; length: 12; V: TRBV29-1; CDR3: CSVSPPGETQYF; DNA: TGCAGCGTGTCGCCTCCTGGGGAGACCCAGTACTTC
J: TRBJ2-5; D: .; size: many; length: 11; V: TRBV6-5; CDR3: CATGTQETQYF; DNA: TGTGCCACCGGGACACAAGAGACCCAGTACTTC
J: TRBJ1-2; D: .; size: few; length: 14; V: TRBV7-2; CDR3: CASSLGASEVGYTF; DNA: TGTGCCAGCAGCTTAGGGGCCAGTGAGGTTGGCTACACCTTC
J: TRBJ2-5; D: .; size: many; length: 13; V: TRBV7-9; CDR3: CASRRTDQETQYF; DNA: TGTGCCAGCAGGCGGACAGACCAAGAGACCCAGTACTTC
J: TRBJ2-1; D: .; size: few; length: 16; V: TRBV11-2; CDR3: CASTEGPSGDYNEQFF; DNA: TGTGCCAGCACCGAGGGACCCAGCGGAGATTACAATGAGCAGTTCTTC
J: TRBJ2-5; D: TRBD1; size: few; length: 13; V: TRBV7-8; CDR3: CASSPRDRVIQYF; DNA: TGTGCCAGCAGCCCCCGGGACAGGGTGATCCAGTACTTC
J: TRBJ2-2; D: TRBD1; size: .; length: 15; V: TRBV10-1; CDR3: CASGEGQGASGELFF; DNA: TGCGCCAGCGGAGAGGGACAGGGGGCTTCCGGGGAGCTGTTTTTT
J: TRBJ2-1; D: TRBD2; size: few; length: 14; V: TRBV20-1; CDR3: CSARRSGSVWEQFF; DNA: TGCAGTGCTAGAAGGAGCGGGAGTGTATGGGAGCAGTTCTTC
J: TRBJ1-6; D: .; size: few; length: 15; V: TRBV7-9; CDR3: CASSSEGVYNSPLHF; DNA: TGTGCCAGCAGCTCAGAGGGGGTCTATAATTCACCCCTCCACTTT
J: TRBJ2-1; D: .; size: few; length: 13; V: TRBV5-5; CDR3: CASSLMWGDEQFF; DNA: TGTGCCAGCAGCTTGATGTGGGGCGATGAGCAGTTCTTC
J: TRBJ2-5; D: .; size: few; length: 14; V: TRBV4-3; CDR3: CASSQEPDRETQYF; DNA: TGCGCCAGCAGCCAAGAGCCCGACCGAGAGACCCAGTACTTC
J: TRBJ2-7; D: .; size: few; length: 14; V: TRBV9; CDR3: CASSENAATYEQYF; DNA: TGTGCCAGCAGCGAGAATGCGGCCACCTACGAGCAGTACTTC
J: TRBJ2-3; D: .; size: .; length: 14; V: TRBV7-2; CDR3: CASRTVPSTDTQYF; DNA: TGTGCCAGCAGGACAGTACCTAGCACAGATACGCAGTATTTT
J: TRBJ2-1; D: TRBD2; size: .; length: 16; V: TRBV10-3; CDR3: CAISEGLAGAGNEQFF; DNA: TGTGCCATCAGTGAGGGACTAGCGGGAGCAGGCAATGAGCAGTTCTTC